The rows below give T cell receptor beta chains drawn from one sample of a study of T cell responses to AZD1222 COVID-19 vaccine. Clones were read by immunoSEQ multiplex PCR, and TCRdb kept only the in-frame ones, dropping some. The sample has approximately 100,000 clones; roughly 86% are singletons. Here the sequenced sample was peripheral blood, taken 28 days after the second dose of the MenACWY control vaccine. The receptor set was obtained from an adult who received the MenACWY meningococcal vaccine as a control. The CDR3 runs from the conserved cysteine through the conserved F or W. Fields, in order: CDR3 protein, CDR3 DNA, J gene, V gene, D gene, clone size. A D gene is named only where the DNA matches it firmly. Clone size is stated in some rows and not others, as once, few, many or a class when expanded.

cdr3_aa: CASSPPGGFRGKLFF
cdr3_nt: TGTGCCAGCAGCCCGCCAGGAGGTTTTCGGGGAAAACTGTTTTTT
j_call: TRBJ1-4
v_call: TRBV16
d_call: NA
clone_size: few

cdr3_aa: CASSQTVFVRDRGRDGYTF
cdr3_nt: TGCGCCAGCAGCCAAACGGTCTTCGTTCGGGACAGGGGGCGAGATGGCTACACCTTC
j_call: TRBJ1-2
v_call: TRBV4-3
d_call: TRBD1
clone_size: NA

cdr3_aa: CASSLFTTASNQPQHF
cdr3_nt: TGTGCCAGCAGCTTATTTACGACCGCCAGCAATCAGCCCCAGCATTTT
j_call: TRBJ1-5
v_call: TRBV7-8
d_call: NA
clone_size: NA

cdr3_aa: CASSAGTNSYGYTF
cdr3_nt: TGTGCCAGCAGTGCCGGGACAAACTCCTATGGCTACACCTTC
j_call: TRBJ1-2
v_call: TRBV6-4
d_call: NA
clone_size: NA

cdr3_aa: CASSLAGTGYEQYF
cdr3_nt: TGTGCCAGCAGTTTAGCCGGGACAGGCTACGAGCAGTACTTC
j_call: TRBJ2-7
v_call: TRBV27
d_call: TRBD1
clone_size: NA

cdr3_aa: CASSRSGGALNEQFF
cdr3_nt: TGTGCCAGCAGCCGGAGCGGGGGGGCCTTGAATGAGCAGTTCTTC
j_call: TRBJ2-1
v_call: TRBV5-4
d_call: TRBD2
clone_size: NA

cdr3_aa: CASSQAGQGRDEQYF
cdr3_nt: TGCGCCAGCAGCCAGGCGGGACAGGGGAGGGACGAGCAGTACTTC
j_call: TRBJ2-7
v_call: TRBV5-1
d_call: TRBD1
clone_size: NA

cdr3_aa: CASSQAPRGRAGNTIYF
cdr3_nt: TGTGCCAGCAGCCAAGCCCCCAGGGGGCGAGCCGGAAACACCATATATTTT
j_call: TRBJ1-3
v_call: TRBV3-1/TRBV3-2
d_call: TRBD1
clone_size: NA

cdr3_aa: CASQLSSYNSPLHF
cdr3_nt: TGTGCCAGCCAACTAAGCTCCTATAATTCACCCCTCCACTTT
j_call: TRBJ1-6
v_call: TRBV6-5
d_call: NA
clone_size: once

cdr3_aa: CASSLILALSTSTDTQYF
cdr3_nt: TGTGCCAGCAGCTTGATTTTAGCCCTAAGTACTAGCACAGATACGCAGTATTTT
j_call: TRBJ2-3
v_call: TRBV5-6
d_call: NA
clone_size: once

cdr3_aa: CASSLDRVGYGYTF
cdr3_nt: TGTGCCAGCTCACTGGACAGGGTGGGCTATGGCTACACCTTC
j_call: TRBJ1-2
v_call: TRBV18
d_call: TRBD1
clone_size: NA

cdr3_aa: CASSLSGPETQYF
cdr3_nt: TGCGCCAGCAGCTTGAGCGGCCCGGAGACCCAGTACTTC
j_call: TRBJ2-5
v_call: TRBV5-1
d_call: NA
clone_size: once

cdr3_aa: CATRTFPNRELFF
cdr3_nt: TGTGCCACCCGGACGTTCCCTAACCGGGAGCTGTTTTTT
j_call: TRBJ2-2
v_call: TRBV27
d_call: NA
clone_size: NA

cdr3_aa: CASSWRRGPAGTGNTIYF
cdr3_nt: TGTGCCAGCAGTTGGCGTAGAGGCCCCGCGGGGACTGGAAACACCATATATTTT
j_call: TRBJ1-3
v_call: TRBV6-2/TRBV6-3
d_call: NA
clone_size: NA

cdr3_aa: CASSLTSGGSDTQYF
cdr3_nt: TGCGCCAGCAGCCTGACTAGCGGGGGGTCAGATACGCAGTATTTT
j_call: TRBJ2-3
v_call: TRBV5-1
d_call: TRBD2
clone_size: once

cdr3_aa: CASKTDRGSYNEQFF
cdr3_nt: TGTGCCAGCAAAACCGACAGGGGGAGTTACAATGAGCAGTTCTTC
j_call: TRBJ2-1
v_call: TRBV6-5
d_call: TRBD1
clone_size: NA

cdr3_aa: CASSWGSGATYEQYF
cdr3_nt: TGCGCCAGCAGCTGGGGGAGCGGGGCAACATACGAGCAGTACTTC
j_call: TRBJ2-7
v_call: TRBV5-1
d_call: TRBD2
clone_size: few

cdr3_aa: CASSPRTDRWGGSRYTF
cdr3_nt: TGTGCCAGCTCACCAAGGACGGACCGCTGGGGAGGATCCCGCTACACCTTC
j_call: TRBJ1-2
v_call: TRBV18
d_call: NA
clone_size: few

cdr3_aa: CAISGRGGYGYTF
cdr3_nt: TGTGCCATCAGTGGAAGGGGGGGCTATGGCTACACCTTC
j_call: TRBJ1-2
v_call: TRBV10-3
d_call: NA
clone_size: NA

cdr3_aa: CASSLSPGYNYGYTF
cdr3_nt: TGTGCCAGCAGCTTGTCGCCAGGTTACAACTATGGCTACACCTTC
j_call: TRBJ1-2
v_call: TRBV5-8
d_call: NA
clone_size: NA

cdr3_aa: CASSRERRGEKLFF
cdr3_nt: TGTGCCAGCAGCCGAGAACGTAGGGGGGAAAAACTGTTTTTT
j_call: TRBJ1-4
v_call: TRBV4-2
d_call: NA
clone_size: NA

cdr3_aa: CASSFGASGGQETQYF
cdr3_nt: TGCGCCAGCAGCTTTGGGGCTAGCGGGGGACAAGAGACCCAGTACTTC
j_call: TRBJ2-5
v_call: TRBV5-1
d_call: TRBD2
clone_size: NA

cdr3_aa: CASSPQRQGGYGYTF
cdr3_nt: TGTGCCAGCAGCCCCCAAAGACAGGGTGGCTATGGCTACACCTTC
j_call: TRBJ1-2
v_call: TRBV7-2
d_call: TRBD1
clone_size: NA

cdr3_aa: CAWSQGPVGEKLFF
cdr3_nt: TGTGCCTGGAGTCAGGGCCCGGTAGGGGAAAAACTGTTTTTT
j_call: TRBJ1-4
v_call: TRBV30
d_call: NA
clone_size: NA

cdr3_aa: CASSRGRSSYEQYF
cdr3_nt: TGTGCCAGTAGTAGGGGAAGGAGCTCCTACGAGCAGTACTTC
j_call: TRBJ2-7
v_call: TRBV19
d_call: NA
clone_size: NA

cdr3_aa: CASSLDRTEGANVLTF
cdr3_nt: TGTGCCAGCAGCTTAGACAGGACGGAGGGGGCCAACGTCCTGACTTTC
j_call: TRBJ2-6
v_call: TRBV7-2
d_call: NA
clone_size: NA

cdr3_aa: CASSLTQNYGYTF
cdr3_nt: TGCGCCAGCAGCTTAACGCAGAACTATGGCTACACCTTC
j_call: TRBJ1-2
v_call: TRBV5-1
d_call: NA
clone_size: NA

cdr3_aa: CASSQGPTGTPGDTQYF
cdr3_nt: TGCGCCAGCAGCCAAGGGCCCACCGGGACGCCCGGGGATACGCAGTATTTT
j_call: TRBJ2-3
v_call: TRBV4-1
d_call: NA
clone_size: NA